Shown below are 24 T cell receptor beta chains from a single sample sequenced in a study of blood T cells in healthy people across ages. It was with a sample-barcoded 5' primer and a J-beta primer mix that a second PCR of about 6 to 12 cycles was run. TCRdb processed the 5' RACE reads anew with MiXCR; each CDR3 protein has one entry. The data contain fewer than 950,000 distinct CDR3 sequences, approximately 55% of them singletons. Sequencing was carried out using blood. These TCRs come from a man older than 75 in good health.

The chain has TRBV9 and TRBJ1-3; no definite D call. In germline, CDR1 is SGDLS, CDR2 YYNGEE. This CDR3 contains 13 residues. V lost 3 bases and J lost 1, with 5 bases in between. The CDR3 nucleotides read TGTGCCAGCAGCGGCAGGTCTGGAAACACCATATATTTT. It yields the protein CASSGRSGNTIYF.

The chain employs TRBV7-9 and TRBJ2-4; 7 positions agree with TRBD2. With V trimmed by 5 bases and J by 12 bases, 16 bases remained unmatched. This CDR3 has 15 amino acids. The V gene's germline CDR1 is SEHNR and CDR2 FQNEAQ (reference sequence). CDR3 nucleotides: TGTGCCAGCAGCGCAAGCGGGACGGATCAAATCGGTCAGTACTTC. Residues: CASSASGTDQIGQYF.

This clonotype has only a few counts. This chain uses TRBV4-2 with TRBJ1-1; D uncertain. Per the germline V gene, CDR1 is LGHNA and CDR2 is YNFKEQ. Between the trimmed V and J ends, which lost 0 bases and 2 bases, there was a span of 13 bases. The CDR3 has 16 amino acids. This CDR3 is CASSQDLWGGNTEAFF. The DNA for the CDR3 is TGTGCCAGCAGCCAAGATTTATGGGGAGGAAACACTGAAGCTTTCTTT.

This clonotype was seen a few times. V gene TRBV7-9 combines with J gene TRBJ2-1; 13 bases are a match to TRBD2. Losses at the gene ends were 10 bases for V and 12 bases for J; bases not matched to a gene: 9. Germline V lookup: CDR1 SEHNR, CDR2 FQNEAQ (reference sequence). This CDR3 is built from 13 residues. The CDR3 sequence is CATDPGLAGRQFF. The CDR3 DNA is TGTGCCACCGACCCGGGACTAGCGGGACGGCAGTTCTTC.

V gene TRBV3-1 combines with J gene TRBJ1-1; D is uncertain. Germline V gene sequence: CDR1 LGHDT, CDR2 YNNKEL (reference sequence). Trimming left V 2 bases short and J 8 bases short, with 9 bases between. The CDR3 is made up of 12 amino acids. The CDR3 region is CASSQLEGEAFF. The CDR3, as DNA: TGTGCCAGCAGCCAATTAGAAGGGGAAGCTTTCTTT.

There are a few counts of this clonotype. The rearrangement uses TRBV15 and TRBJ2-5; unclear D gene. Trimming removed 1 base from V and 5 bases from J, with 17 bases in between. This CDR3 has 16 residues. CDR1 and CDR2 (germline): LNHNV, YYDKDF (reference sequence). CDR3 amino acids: CATSRGVLNQGETQYF. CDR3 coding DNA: TGTGCCACCAGCAGAGGCGTCTTAAACCAAGGGGAGACCCAGTACTTC.

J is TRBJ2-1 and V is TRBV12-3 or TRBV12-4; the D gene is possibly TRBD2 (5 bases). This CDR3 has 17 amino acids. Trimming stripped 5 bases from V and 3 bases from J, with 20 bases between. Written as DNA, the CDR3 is TGTGCCAGCAGTGGTCCTATTGGCGGGCGGAACTACAATGAGCAGTTCTTC. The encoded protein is CASSGPIGGRNYNEQFF.

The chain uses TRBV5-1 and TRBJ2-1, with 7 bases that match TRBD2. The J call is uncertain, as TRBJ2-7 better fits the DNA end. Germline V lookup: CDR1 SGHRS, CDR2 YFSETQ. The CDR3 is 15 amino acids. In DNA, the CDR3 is TGCGCCAGCAGCCCGAGCGCGCGGGAGTACCACGAGCAGTACTTC. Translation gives CASSPSAREYHEQYF.

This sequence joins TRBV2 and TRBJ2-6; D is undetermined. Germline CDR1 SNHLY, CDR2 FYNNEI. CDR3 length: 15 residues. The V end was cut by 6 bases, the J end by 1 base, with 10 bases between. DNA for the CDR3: TGTGCCAGCAGGGAAACCAGGTCTGGGGCCAACGTCCTGACTTTC. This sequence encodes CASRETRSGANVLTF.

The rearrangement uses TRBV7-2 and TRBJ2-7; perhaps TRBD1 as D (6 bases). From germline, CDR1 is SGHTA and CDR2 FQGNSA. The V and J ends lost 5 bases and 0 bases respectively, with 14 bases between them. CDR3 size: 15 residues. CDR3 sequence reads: CASSHTGWGSYEQYF. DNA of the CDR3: TGTGCCAGCAGCCATACAGGGTGGGGCTCCTACGAGCAGTACTTC.

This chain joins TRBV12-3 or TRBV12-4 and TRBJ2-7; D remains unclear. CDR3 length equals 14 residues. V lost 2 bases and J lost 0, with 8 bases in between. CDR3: CASSLHGSSYEQYF. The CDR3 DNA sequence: TGTGCCAGCAGTTTACATGGGTCCTCCTACGAGCAGTACTTC.

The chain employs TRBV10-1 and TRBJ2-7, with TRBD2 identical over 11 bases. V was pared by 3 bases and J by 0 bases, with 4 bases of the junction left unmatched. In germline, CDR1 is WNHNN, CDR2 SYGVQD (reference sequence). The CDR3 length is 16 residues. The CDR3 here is CASSDRGLAGSYEQYF. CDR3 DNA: TGCGCCAGCAGTGACAGAGGACTAGCGGGCTCCTACGAGCAGTACTTC.

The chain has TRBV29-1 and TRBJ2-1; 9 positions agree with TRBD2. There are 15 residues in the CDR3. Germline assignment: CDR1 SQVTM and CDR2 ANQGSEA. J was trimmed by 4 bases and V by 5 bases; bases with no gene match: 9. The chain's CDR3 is CSVQGREGPYNEQFF. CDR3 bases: TGCAGCGTTCAGGGGCGGGAGGGCCCTTACAATGAGCAGTTCTTC.

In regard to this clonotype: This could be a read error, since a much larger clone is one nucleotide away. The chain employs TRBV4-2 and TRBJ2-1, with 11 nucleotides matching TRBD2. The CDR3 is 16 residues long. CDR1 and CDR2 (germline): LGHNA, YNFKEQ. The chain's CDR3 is CASSLRGSGGGNGQFF. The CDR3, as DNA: TGTGCCAGCAGCCTCCGTGGTAGCGGGGGGGGCAATGGGCAGTTCTTC.

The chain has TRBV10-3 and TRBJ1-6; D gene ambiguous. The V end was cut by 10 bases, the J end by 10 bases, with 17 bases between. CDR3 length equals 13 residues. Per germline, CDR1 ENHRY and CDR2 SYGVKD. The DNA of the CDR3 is TGTGCCACTCTCAGAGAAACGGGATCACCCCTCCACTTT. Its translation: CATLRETGSPLHF.

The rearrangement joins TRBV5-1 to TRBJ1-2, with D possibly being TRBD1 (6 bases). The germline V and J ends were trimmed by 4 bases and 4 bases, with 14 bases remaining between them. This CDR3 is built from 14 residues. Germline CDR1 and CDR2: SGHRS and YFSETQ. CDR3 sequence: CASSPDSPVYGYTF. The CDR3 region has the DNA TGCGCCAGCAGCCCGGACAGCCCGGTCTATGGCTACACCTTC.

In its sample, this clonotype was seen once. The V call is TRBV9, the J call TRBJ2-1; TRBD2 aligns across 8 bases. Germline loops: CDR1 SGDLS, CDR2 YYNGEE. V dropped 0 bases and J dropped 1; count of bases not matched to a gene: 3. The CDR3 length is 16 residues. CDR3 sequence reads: CASSVAGTSSYNEQFF. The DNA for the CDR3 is TGTGCCAGCAGCGTAGCCGGGACTAGTTCCTACAATGAGCAGTTCTTC.

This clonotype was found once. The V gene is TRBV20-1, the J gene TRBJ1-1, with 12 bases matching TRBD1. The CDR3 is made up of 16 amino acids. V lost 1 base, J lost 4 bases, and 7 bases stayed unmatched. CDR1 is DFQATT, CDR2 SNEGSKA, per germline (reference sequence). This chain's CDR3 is CSARVWDRGQGTEAFF. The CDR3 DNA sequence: TGCAGTGCTAGAGTTTGGGACAGGGGGCAGGGCACTGAAGCTTTCTTT.

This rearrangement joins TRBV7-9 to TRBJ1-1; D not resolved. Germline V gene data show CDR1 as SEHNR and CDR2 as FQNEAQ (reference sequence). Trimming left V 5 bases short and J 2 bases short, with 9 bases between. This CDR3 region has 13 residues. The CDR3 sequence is CASSEDKNTEAFF. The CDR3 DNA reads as TGTGCCAGCAGCGAAGACAAAAACACTGAAGCTTTCTTT.

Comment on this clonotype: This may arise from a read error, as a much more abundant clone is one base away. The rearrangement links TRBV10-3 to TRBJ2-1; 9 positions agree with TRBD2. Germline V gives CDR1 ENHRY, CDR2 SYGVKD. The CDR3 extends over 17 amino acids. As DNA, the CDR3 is TGTACCATCAGTGAGTCGGGCGGGAGGGCGAACTACAATGAGCAGTTCTTC. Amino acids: CTISESGGRANYNEQFF.

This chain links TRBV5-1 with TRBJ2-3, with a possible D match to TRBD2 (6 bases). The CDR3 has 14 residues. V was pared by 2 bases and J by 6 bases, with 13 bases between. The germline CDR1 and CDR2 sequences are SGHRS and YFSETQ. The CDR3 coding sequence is TGCGCCAGCAGCTTAGGCGGGGTCGAGGATACGCAGTATTTT. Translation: CASSLGGVEDTQYF.

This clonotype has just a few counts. The CDR3 loop is CASSLGANPLEQYF. The CDR3 DNA sequence: TGTGCCAGCAGTCTCGGGGCCAATCCTCTCGAGCAGTACTTC. V is TRBV28 and J is TRBJ2-7, with D perhaps matching TRBD1 or TRBD2 (5 bases each). The CDR3 consists of 14 residues. The V gene's germline CDR1 is MDHEN and CDR2 SYDVKM. The V end lost 5 bases, the J end lost 6 bases, and 17 bases lay between the germline ends.

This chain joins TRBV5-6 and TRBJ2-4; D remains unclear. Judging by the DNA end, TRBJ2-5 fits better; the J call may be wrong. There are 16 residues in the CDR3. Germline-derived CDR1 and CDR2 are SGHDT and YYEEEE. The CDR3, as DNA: TGTGCCAGCAGCTTTAACGGTCCGAGAGAGCAAGAGACCCAGTACTTC. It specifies CASSFNGPREQETQYF.

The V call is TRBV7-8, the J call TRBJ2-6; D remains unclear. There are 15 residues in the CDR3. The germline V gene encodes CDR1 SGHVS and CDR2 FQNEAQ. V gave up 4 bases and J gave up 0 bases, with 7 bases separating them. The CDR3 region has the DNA TGTGCCAGCAGCTCGTCAAACTCTGGGGCCAACGTCCTGACTTTC. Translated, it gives CASSSSNSGANVLTF. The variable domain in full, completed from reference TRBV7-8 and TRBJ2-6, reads GAGVSQSPRYKVAKRGQDVALRCDPISGHVSLFWYQQALGQGPEFLTYFQNEAQLDKSGLPSDRFFAERPEGSVSTLKIQRTQQEDSAVYLCASSSSNSGANVLTFGAGSRLTVL.